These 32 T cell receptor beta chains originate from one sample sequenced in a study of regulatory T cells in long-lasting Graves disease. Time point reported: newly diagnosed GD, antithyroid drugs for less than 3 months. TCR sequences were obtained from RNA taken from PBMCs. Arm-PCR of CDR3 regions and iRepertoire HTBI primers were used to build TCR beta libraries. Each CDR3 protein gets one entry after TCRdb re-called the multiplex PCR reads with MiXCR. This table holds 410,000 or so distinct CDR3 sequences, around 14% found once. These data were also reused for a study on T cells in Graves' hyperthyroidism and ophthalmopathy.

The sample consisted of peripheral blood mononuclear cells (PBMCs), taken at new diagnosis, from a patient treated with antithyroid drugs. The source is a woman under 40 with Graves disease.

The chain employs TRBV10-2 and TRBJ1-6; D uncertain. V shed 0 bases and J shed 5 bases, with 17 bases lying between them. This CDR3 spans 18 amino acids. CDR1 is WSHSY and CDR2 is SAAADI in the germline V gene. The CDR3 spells CASSESIGVRIDNSPLHF. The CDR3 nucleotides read TGCGCCAGCAGTGAGTCGATCGGGGTGCGGATAGATAATTCACCCCTCCACTTT.

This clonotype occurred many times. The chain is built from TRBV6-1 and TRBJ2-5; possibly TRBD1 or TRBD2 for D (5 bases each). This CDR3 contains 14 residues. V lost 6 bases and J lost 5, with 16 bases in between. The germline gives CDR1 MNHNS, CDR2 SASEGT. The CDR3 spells CASRPGADLETQYF. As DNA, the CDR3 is TGTGCCAGCAGGCCCGGGGCTGACCTCGAGACCCAGTACTTC.

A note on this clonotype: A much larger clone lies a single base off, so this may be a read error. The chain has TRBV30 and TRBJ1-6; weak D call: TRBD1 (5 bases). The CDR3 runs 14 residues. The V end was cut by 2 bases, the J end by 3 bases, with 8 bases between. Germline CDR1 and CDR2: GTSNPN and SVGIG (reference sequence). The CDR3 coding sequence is TGTGCCTGGAGTCAGGGCCGCTATAATTCACCCCTCCACTTT. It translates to CAWSQGRYNSPLHF.

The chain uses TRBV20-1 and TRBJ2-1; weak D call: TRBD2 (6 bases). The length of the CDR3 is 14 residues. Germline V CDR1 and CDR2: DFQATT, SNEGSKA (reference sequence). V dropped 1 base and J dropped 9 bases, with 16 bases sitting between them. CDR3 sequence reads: CSARGPLTSLEQFF. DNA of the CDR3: TGCAGTGCTAGAGGCCCCCTGACTAGTCTTGAGCAGTTCTTC.

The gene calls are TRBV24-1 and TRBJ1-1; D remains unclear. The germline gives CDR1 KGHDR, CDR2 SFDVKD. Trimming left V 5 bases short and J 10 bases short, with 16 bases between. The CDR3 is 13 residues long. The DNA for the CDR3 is TGTGCCACCAGTGCCCAGACCGGTGAAGGAGCTTTCTTT. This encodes CATSAQTGEGAFF.

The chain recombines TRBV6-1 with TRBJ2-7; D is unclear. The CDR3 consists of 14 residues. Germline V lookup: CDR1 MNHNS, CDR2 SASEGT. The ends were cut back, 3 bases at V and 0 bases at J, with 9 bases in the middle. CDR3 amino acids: CASSDRQLSYEQYF. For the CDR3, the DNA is TGTGCCAGCAGTGACCGGCAGCTCTCCTACGAGCAGTACTTC.

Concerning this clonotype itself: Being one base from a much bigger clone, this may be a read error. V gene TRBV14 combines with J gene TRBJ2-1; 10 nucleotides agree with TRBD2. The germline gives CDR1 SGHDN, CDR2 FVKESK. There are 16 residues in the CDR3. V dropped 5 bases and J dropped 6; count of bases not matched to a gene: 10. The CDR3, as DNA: TGTGCCAGCAGCTCCCAAGCGGGAGGGCCAGTCAATGAGCAGTTCTTC. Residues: CASSSQAGGPVNEQFF. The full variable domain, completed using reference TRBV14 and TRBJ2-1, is EAGVTQFPSHSVIEKGQTVTLRCDPISGHDNLYWYRRVMGKEIKFLLHFVKESKQDESGMPNNRFLAERTGGTYSTLKVQPAELEDSGVYFCASSSQAGGPVNEQFFGPGTRLTVL.

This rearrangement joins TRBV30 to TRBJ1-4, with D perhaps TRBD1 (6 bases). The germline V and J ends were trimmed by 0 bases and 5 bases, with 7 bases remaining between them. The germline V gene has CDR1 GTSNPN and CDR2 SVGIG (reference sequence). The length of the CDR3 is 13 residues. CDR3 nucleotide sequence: TGTGCCTGGAGTGTAGGGGGAAATGAAAAACTGTTTTTT. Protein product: CAWSVGGNEKLFF. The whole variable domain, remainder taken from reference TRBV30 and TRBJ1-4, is SQTIHQWPATLVQPVGSPLSLECTVEGTSNPNLYWYRQAAGRGLQLLFYSVGIGQISSEVPQNLSASRPQDRQFILSSKKLLLSDSGFYLCAWSVGGNEKLFFGSGTQLSVL.

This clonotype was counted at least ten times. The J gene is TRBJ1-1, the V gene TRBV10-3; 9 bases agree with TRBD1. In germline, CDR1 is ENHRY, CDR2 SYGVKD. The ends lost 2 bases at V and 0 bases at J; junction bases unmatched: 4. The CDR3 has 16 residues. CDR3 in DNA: TGTGCCATCAGTGAGACAGGGGGCCGTATGAACACTGAAGCTTTCTTT. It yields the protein CAISETGGRMNTEAFF.

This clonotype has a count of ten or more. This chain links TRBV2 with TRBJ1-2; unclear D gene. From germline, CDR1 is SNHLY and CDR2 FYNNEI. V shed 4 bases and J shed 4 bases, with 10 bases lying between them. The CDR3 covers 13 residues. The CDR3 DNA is TGTGCCAGCAGTGGGTGGGATGGCTATGGCTACACCTTC. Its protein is CASSGWDGYGYTF.

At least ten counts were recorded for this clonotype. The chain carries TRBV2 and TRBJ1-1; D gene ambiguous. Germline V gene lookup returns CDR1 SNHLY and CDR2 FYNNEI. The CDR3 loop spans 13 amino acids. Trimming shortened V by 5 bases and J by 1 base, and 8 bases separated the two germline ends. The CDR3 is CASSPLRNTEAFF. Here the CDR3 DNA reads TGTGCCAGCAGTCCCCTGAGGAACACTGAAGCTTTCTTT.

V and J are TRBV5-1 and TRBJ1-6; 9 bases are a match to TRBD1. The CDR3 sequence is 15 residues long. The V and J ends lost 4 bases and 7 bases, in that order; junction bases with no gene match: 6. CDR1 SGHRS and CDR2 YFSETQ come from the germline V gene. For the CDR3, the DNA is TGCGCCAGCAGCCCGGGGGACAGGGCAAATTCACCCCTCCACTTT. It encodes CASSPGDRANSPLHF.

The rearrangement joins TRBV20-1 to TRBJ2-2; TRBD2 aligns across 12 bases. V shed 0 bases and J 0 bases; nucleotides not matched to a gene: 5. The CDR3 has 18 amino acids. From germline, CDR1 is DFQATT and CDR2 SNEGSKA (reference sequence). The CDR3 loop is CSARDPSGRAANTGELFF. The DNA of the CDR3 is TGCAGTGCTAGAGATCCTAGCGGGAGGGCCGCGAACACCGGGGAGCTGTTTTTT.

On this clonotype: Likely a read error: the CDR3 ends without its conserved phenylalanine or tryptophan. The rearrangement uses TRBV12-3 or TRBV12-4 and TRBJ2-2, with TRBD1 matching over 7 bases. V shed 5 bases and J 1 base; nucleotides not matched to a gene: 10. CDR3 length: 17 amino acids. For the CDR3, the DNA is TGTGCCAGCAGTCCCCGCGGACAGGAAGGGAACACCGGGGAGCTGTTTCTT. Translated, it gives CASSPRGQEGNTGELFL.

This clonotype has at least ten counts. The CDR3 loop reads CASSSPSTDNYGYTF. CDR3 in DNA: TGTGCCAGCAGCTCCCCCTCGACAGACAACTATGGCTACACCTTC. The V call is TRBV7-6, the J call TRBJ1-2; D is perhaps TRBD1 (5 bases). This CDR3 region has 15 residues. V was trimmed by 4 bases and J by 2 bases, leaving 14 bases between them. CDR1 is SGHVS and CDR2 is FNYEAQ in the germline V gene.

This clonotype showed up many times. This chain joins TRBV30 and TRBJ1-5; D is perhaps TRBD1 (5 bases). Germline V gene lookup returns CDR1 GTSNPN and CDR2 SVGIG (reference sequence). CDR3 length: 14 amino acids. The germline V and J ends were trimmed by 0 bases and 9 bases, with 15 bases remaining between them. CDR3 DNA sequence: TGTGCCTGGAGTGTACACCAGGGTGTGGGGCCCCAGCATTTT. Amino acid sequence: CAWSVHQGVGPQHF.

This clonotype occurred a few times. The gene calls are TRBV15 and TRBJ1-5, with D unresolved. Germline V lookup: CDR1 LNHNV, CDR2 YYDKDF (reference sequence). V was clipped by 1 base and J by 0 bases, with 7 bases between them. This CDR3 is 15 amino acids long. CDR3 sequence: CATSRVVGSNQPQHF. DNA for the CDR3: TGTGCCACCAGCAGAGTAGTCGGTAGCAATCAGCCCCAGCATTTT. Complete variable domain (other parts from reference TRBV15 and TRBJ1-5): DAMVIQNPRYQVTQFGKPVTLSCSQTLNHNVMYWYQQKSSQAPKLLFHYYDKDFNNEADTPDNFQSRRPNTSFCFLDIRSPGLGDTAMYLCATSRVVGSNQPQHFGDGTRLSIL.

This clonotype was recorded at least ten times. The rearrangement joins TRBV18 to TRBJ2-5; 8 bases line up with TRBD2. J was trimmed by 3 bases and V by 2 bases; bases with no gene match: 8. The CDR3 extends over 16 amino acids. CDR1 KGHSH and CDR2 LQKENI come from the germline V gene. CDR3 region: CASSPWEAGAKETQYF. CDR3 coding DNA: TGTGCCAGCTCACCATGGGAAGCGGGAGCGAAAGAGACCCAGTACTTC.

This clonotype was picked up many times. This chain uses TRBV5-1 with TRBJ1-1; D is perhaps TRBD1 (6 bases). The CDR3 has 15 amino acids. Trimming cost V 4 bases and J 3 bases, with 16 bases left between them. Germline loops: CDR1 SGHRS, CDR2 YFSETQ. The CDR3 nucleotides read TGCGCCAGCAGCGCGATACAGGGTATGGACACTGAAGCTTTCTTT. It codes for CASSAIQGMDTEAFF.

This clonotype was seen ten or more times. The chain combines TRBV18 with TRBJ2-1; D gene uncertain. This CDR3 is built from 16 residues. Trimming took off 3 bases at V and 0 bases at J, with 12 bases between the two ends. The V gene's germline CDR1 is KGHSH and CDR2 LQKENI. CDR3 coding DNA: TGTGCCAGCTCACCGGAGCTCTTCAGCTCCTACAATGAGCAGTTCTTC. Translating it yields CASSPELFSSYNEQFF.

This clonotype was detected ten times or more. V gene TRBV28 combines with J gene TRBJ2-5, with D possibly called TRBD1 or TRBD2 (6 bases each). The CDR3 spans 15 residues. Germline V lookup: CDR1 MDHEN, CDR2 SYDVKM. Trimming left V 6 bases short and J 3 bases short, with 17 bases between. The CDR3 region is CASREEEGGKETQYF. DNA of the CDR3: TGTGCCAGCAGGGAGGAGGAGGGGGGCAAAGAGACCCAGTACTTC.

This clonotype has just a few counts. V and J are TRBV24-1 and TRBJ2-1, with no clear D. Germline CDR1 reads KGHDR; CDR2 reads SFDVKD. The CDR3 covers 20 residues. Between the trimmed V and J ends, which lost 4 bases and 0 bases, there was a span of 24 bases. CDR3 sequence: CATSDKVSPPPSSSYNEQFF. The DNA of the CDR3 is TGTGCCACCAGTGACAAAGTAAGCCCCCCCCCCTCCAGCTCCTACAATGAGCAGTTCTTC.

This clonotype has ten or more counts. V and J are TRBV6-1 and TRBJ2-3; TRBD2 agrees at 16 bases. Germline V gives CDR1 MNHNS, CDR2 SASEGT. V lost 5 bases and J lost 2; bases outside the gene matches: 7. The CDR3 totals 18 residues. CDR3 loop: CASSPGTSGRVSTDTQYF. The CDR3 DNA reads TGTGCCAGCAGTCCCGGGACTAGCGGGAGGGTCTCCACAGATACGCAGTATTTT.

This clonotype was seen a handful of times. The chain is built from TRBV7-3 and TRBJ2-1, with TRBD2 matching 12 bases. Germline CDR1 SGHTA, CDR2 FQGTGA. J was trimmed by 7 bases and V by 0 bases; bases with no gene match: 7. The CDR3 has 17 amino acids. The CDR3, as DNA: TGTGCCAGCAGCTTAACCCCGACTAGCGGGAGTGTAAATGAGCAGTTCTTC. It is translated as CASSLTPTSGSVNEQFF.

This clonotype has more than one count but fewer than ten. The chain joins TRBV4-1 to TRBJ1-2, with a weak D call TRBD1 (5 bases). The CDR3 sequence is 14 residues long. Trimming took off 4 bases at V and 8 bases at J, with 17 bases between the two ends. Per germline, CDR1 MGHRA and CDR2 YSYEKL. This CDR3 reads CASSRDALGGGYTF. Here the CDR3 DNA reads TGCGCCAGCAGCCGGGACGCTCTAGGAGGCGGCTACACCTTC.

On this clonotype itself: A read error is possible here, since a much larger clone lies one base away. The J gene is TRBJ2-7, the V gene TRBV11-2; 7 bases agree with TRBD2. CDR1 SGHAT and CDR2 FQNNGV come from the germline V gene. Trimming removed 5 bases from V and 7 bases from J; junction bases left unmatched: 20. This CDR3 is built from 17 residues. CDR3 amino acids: CASSTSAGREFGDEQYF. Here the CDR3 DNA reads TGTGCCAGCAGCACCTCGGCGGGGCGGGAGTTTGGGGATGAGCAGTACTTC.

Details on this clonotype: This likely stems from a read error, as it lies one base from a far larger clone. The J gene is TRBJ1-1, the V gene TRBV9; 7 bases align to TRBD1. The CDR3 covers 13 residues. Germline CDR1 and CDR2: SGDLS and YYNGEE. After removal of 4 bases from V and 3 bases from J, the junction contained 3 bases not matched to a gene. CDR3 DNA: TGTGCCAGCAGCCCGGGACAGCACACTGAAGCTTTCTTT. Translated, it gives CASSPGQHTEAFF.

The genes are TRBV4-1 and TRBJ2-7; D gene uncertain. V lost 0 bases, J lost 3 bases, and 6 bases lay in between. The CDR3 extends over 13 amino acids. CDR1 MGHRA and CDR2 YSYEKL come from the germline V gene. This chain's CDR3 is CASSQDRNYEQYF. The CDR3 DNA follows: TGCGCCAGCAGCCAAGATCGAAACTACGAGCAGTACTTC.

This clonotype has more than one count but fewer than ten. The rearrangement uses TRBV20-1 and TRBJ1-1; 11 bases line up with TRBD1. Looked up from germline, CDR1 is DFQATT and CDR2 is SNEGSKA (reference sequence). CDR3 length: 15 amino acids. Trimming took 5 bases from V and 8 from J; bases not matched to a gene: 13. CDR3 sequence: CSAAQDRGRYSEAFF. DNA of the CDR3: TGCAGTGCTGCCCAGGACAGGGGGCGATACTCAGAAGCTTTCTTT.

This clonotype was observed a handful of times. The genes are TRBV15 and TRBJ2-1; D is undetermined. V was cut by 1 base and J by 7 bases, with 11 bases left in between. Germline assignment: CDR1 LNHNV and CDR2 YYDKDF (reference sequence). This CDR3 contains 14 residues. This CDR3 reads CATSRVLGGNEQFF. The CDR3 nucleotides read TGTGCCACCAGCAGAGTACTGGGTGGGAATGAGCAGTTCTTC.

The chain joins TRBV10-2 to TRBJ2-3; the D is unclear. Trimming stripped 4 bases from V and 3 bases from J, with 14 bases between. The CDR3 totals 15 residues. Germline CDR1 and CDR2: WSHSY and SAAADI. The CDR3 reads CASSVIGTRTDTQYF. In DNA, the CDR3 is TGCGCCAGCAGTGTAATCGGTACGAGGACAGATACGCAGTATTTT.

CDR3 sequence: CASSPRGTGTPYEQYF. For the CDR3, the DNA is TGTGCCAGCAGCCCGCGCGGGACAGGGACCCCCTACGAGCAGTACTTC. This chain uses TRBV7-9 with TRBJ2-7, with TRBD1 matching 9 bases. Germline CDR1 is SEHNR and CDR2 is FQNEAQ (reference sequence). This CDR3 has 16 amino acids. V dropped 5 bases and J dropped 2; count of bases not matched to a gene: 10.